This is a list of T cell receptor beta chains from one sample in a study of CD8+ T cells in alopecia areata. Libraries were prepared by immunoSEQ multiplex PCR; TCRdb keeps only in-frame clonotypes and omits some of them. The sample yields about 150,000 clones, 40% to 60% seen once. The sample consisted of CD8+ T cells sorted from blood, taken at week 0. These receptors all come from a human donor with alopecia areata. CDR3s include the opening cysteine and the closing phenylalanine or tryptophan. D genes are given only for firm matches. Not all rows give a size; the values are once, few, many and, for expanded clones, a class.

J gene | V gene | clone size | D gene | CDR3 protein | CDR3 DNA
TRBJ2-7 | TRBV2 | NA | TRBD1 | CAGMGTGDYEQYF | TGTGCCGGGATGGGGACAGGGGACTACGAGCAGTACTTC
TRBJ2-7 | TRBV13 | few | NA | CASSPSSYEQYF | TGTGCCAGCAGCCCTAGCTCCTACGAGCAGTACTTC
TRBJ2-2 | TRBV29-1 | NA | NA | CSVDTGELFF | TGCAGCGTGGACACCGGGGAGCTGTTTTTT
TRBJ2-5 | TRBV6-6 | NA | NA | CASSHLPGGIQETQYF | TGTGCCAGCAGTCACCTCCCCGGTGGGATCCAAGAGACCCAGTACTTC
TRBJ1-1 | TRBV30 | NA | NA | CASTRWTETEAFF | TGTGCCTCAACCCGGTGGACAGAAACTGAAGCTTTCTTT
TRBJ2-6 | TRBV9 | NA | NA | CASSVQGQAISGANVLTF | TGTGCCAGCAGCGTACAGGGGCAGGCAATCTCTGGGGCCAACGTCCTGACTTTC
TRBJ2-5 | TRBV7-6 | NA | TRBD2 | CASSSPGLAGAYQETQYF | TGTGCCAGCAGCTCCCCGGGACTAGCGGGGGCGTACCAAGAGACCCAGTACTTC
TRBJ2-3 | TRBV27 | NA | NA | CASSLMPGDTQYF | TGTGCCAGCAGTTTAATGCCGGGAGATACGCAGTATTTT
TRBJ1-1 | TRBV29-1 | NA | NA | CSVTPDGLNTEAFF | TGCAGCGTCACCCCCGACGGACTGAACACTGAAGCTTTCTTT
TRBJ2-6 | TRBV7-9 | NA | NA | CASSTRVTDPSGANVLTF | TGTGCCAGCAGCACCCGTGTGACGGACCCCTCTGGGGCCAACGTCCTGACTTTC
TRBJ2-1 | TRBV5-5 | NA | NA | CASSLGGPSSGEQFF | TGTGCCAGCAGCTTAGGGGGACCCAGCTCGGGCGAGCAGTTCTTC
TRBJ2-7 | TRBV15 | NA | NA | CATSYLWGYEQYF | TGTGCCACCAGCTACCTTTGGGGATACGAGCAGTACTTC
TRBJ2-5 | TRBV10-2 | few | NA | CASRSGGAETQYF | TGCGCCTCCCGTTCAGGGGGGGCAGAGACCCAGTACTTC
TRBJ2-7 | TRBV29-1 | NA | TRBD1 | CSARTGRAYEQYF | TGCAGCGCCCGGACAGGGAGAGCCTACGAGCAGTACTTC
TRBJ1-1 | TRBV20-1 | few | NA | CSASYLSEAFF | TGCAGTGCTAGCTACCTTTCCGAAGCTTTCTTT
TRBJ2-1 | TRBV4-1 | NA | NA | CASSQDLRRGPYNEQFF | TGCGCCAGCAGCCAAGATCTTAGGAGGGGGCCCTACAATGAGCAGTTCTTC
TRBJ1-2 | TRBV29-1 | NA | NA | CSVATNYGYTF | TGCAGCGTTGCTACTAACTATGGCTACACCTTC
TRBJ2-3 | TRBV27 | NA | NA | CASSLFKGDTQYF | TGTGCCAGCAGTTTATTTAAAGGAGATACGCAGTATTTT
TRBJ2-7 | TRBV19 | few | TRBD2 | CASALAGGYEQYF | TGTGCCAGTGCTTTAGCGGGGGGCTACGAGCAGTACTTC
TRBJ2-5 | TRBV5-6 | few | NA | CASSFPRGRETQYF | TGTGCCAGCAGCTTCCCACGGGGGAGGGAGACCCAGTACTTC
TRBJ2-7 | TRBV7-9 | NA | NA | CASSGADRASLGGYEQYF | TGTGCCAGCAGCGGGGCGGATCGGGCAAGCTTAGGCGGCTACGAGCAGTACTTC
TRBJ2-3 | TRBV29-1 | few | TRBD2 | CSGHSGEFDTQYF | TGCAGTGGCCACAGCGGGGAGTTCGATACGCAGTATTTT
TRBJ2-7 | TRBV4-3 | NA | TRBD1 | CASSQSSGGYEQYF | TGCGCCAGCAGCCAATCTTCAGGGGGCTACGAGCAGTACTTC
TRBJ1-4 | TRBV29-1 | NA | TRBD1 | CSVGTGNEKLFF | TGCAGCGTTGGGACAGGGAATGAAAAACTGTTTTTT
TRBJ2-3 | TRBV30 | NA | NA | CAWSPGRINTDTQYF | TGTGCCTGGAGTCCCGGACGGATAAACACAGATACGCAGTATTTT
TRBJ2-7 | TRBV5-1 | NA | TRBD1 | CASSAGTGHYEQYF | TGCGCCAGCAGCGCCGGGACAGGCCACTACGAGCAGTACTTC
TRBJ1-2 | TRBV19 | NA | NA | CASSASIGSLYTF | TGTGCCAGTAGTGCCTCGATTGGCAGCCTCTACACCTTC
TRBJ2-1 | TRBV29-1 | NA | NA | CSVELGIRFF | TGCAGCGTGGAACTAGGAATTCGGTTCTTC
TRBJ2-2 | TRBV6-5 | NA | NA | CASSYMDGELFF | TGTGCCAGCAGTTACATGGACGGGGAGCTGTTTTTT
TRBJ1-5 | TRBV5-1 | NA | TRBD1 | CASSPGDRTRTSNQPQHF | TGCGCCAGCAGCCCGGGGGACAGGACTCGCACTAGCAATCAGCCCCAGCATTTT
TRBJ2-2 | TRBV29-1 | few | NA | CSVEQESGELFF | TGCAGCGTTGAGCAGGAGTCCGGGGAGCTGTTTTTT
TRBJ2-1 | TRBV14 | few | TRBD1 | CASSQTWTGPGNNEQFF | TGTGCCAGCAGCCAAACCTGGACAGGCCCAGGCAACAATGAGCAGTTCTTC
TRBJ1-5 | TRBV6-5 | NA | NA | CARNRHQPQHF | TGTGCCAGGAATCGTCATCAGCCCCAGCATTTT
TRBJ1-5 | TRBV4-3 | NA | NA | CASSQDWGLNQPQHF | TGCGCCAGCAGCCAAGATTGGGGACTCAATCAGCCCCAGCATTTT
TRBJ2-7 | TRBV7-2 | NA | TRBD2 | CASSLNGGAGEQYF | TGTGCCAGCAGCTTAAACGGGGGGGCCGGAGAGCAGTACTTC
TRBJ2-7 | TRBV7-9 | NA | TRBD1 | CASSNGTGASEQYF | TGTGCCAGCAGCAACGGGACAGGGGCCTCCGAGCAGTACTTC
TRBJ2-1 | TRBV20-1 | few | NA | CSAPEYNEQFF | TGCAGTGCTCCAGAGTACAATGAGCAGTTCTTC
TRBJ1-1 | TRBV14 | NA | NA | CASSQGPGDRRYTEAFF | TGTGCCAGCAGCCAAGGGCCCGGGGATCGGCGCTACACTGAAGCTTTCTTT
TRBJ2-2 | TRBV27 | NA | NA | CASSSQSTGELFF | TGTGCCAGCAGTTCCCAGAGCACCGGGGAGCTGTTTTTT
TRBJ2-3 | TRBV29-1 | NA | TRBD2 | CSAEERGGIDTQYF | TGCAGCGCCGAGGAGCGGGGGGGCATTGATACGCAGTATTTT
TRBJ2-3 | TRBV9 | NA | TRBD1 | CASSVVEGAGDTQYF | TGTGCCAGCAGCGTAGTTGAGGGGGCGGGAGATACGCAGTATTTT
TRBJ1-4 | TRBV5-6 | NA | TRBD1 | CASSGTGTEKLFF | TGTGCCAGCTCCGGGACAGGGACTGAAAAACTGTTTTTT
TRBJ1-1 | TRBV30 | NA | NA | CAWSDLPANTEAFF | TGTGCCTGGAGTGACCTCCCAGCTAACACTGAAGCTTTCTTT
TRBJ1-5 | TRBV7-2 | few | NA | CASSLVQASNQPQHF | TGTGCCAGCAGCTTAGTACAGGCTAGCAATCAGCCCCAGCATTTT
TRBJ2-3 | TRBV5-1 | NA | NA | CASSLAPDTQYF | TGCGCCAGCAGCTTGGCCCCAGATACGCAGTATTTT
TRBJ2-3 | TRBV4-1 | NA | NA | CASSQRQVNTDTQYF | TGCGCCAGCAGCCAAAGACAGGTAAACACAGATACGCAGTATTTT
TRBJ2-2 | TRBV6-6 | NA | NA | CASFAGELFF | TGTGCCAGCTTTGCCGGGGAGCTGTTTTTT
TRBJ1-1 | TRBV19 | NA | NA | CASSINDLNTEAFF | TGTGCCAGTAGTATTAACGACCTGAACACTGAAGCTTTCTTT
TRBJ1-5 | TRBV30 | NA | TRBD1 | CAWSMGQGVQPQHF | TGTGCCTGGAGTATGGGCCAGGGGGTTCAGCCCCAGCATTTT
TRBJ1-2 | TRBV6-5 | NA | NA | CASTPRGVNYGYTF | TGTGCCAGTACTCCTAGGGGAGTGAACTATGGCTACACCTTC
TRBJ2-3 | TRBV7-6 | many | TRBD1 | CASSFGQGTDTQYF | TGTGCCAGCAGCTTCGGACAGGGCACAGATACGCAGTATTTT
TRBJ1-1 | TRBV7-8 | NA | NA | CASSLGVSTEAFF | TGTGCCAGCAGCTTGGGAGTGAGCACTGAAGCTTTCTTT
TRBJ1-1 | TRBV30 | NA | NA | CAWSGTVTNTEAFF | TGTGCCTGGAGTGGAACAGTGACGAACACTGAAGCTTTCTTT
TRBJ1-4 | TRBV5-1 | NA | NA | CASSPEPNEKLFF | TGCGCCAGCAGCCCCGAGCCCAATGAAAAACTGTTTTTT
TRBJ2-5 | TRBV27 | NA | NA | CASSGVDEETQYF | TGTGCCAGCAGTGGGGTGGACGAAGAGACCCAGTACTTC